Listed below are T cell receptor beta chains from one sample, sequenced in a study of OX40 agonist ivuxolimab in advanced cancers. Sequenced by immunoSEQ multiplex PCR; TCRdb stores in-frame clones only, minus some. The sample shows about 48,000 clones, approximately 90% of them seen only once. The sequences come from CD4+ or CD8+ T cells sorted from blood, collected in a trial of the OX40 agonist ivuxolimab. The receptors shown here come from an adult with an advanced solid tumor such as melanoma, head and neck, liver or kidney cancer. CDR3s include the opening cysteine and the closing phenylalanine or tryptophan. The D gene is left open where the match is weak. Clone size is stated in some rows and not others, as once, few, many or a class when expanded.

clone_size,j_call,d_call,v_call,cdr3_aa,cdr3_nt
.,TRBJ2-2,TRBD1,TRBV9,CASSVSGQGYTGELFF,TGTGCCAGCAGCGTATCGGGACAGGGGTACACCGGGGAGCTGTTTTTT
.,TRBJ2-7,.,TRBV6-5,CASSAGAVYEQYF,TGTGCCAGCAGTGCCGGGGCAGTTTACGAGCAGTACTTC
.,TRBJ2-7,.,TRBV9,CASSVVGGHEQYF,TGTGCCAGCAGCGTAGTAGGGGGTCACGAGCAGTACTTC
.,TRBJ2-7,.,TRBV27,CASSLSWGRGSYEQYF,TGTGCCAGCAGTTTAAGTTGGGGCAGGGGATCCTACGAGCAGTACTTC
.,TRBJ1-2,TRBD1,TRBV29-1,CSVVRGQGADYGYTF,TGCAGCGTTGTAAGGGGACAGGGGGCTGACTATGGCTACACCTTC
.,TRBJ1-5,.,TRBV27,CANSLSRTGIQPQHF,TGTGCCAACAGTTTATCGCGAACAGGGATTCAGCCCCAGCATTTT
.,TRBJ2-2,.,TRBV19,CASSSRVNTGELFF,TGTGCCAGTAGTTCGCGGGTCAACACCGGGGAGCTGTTTTTT
.,TRBJ2-3,TRBD2,TRBV29-1,CSGMAGGTDTQYF,TGCAGCGGGATGGCGGGGGGCACAGATACGCAGTATTTT
.,TRBJ2-3,.,TRBV19,CASSIASGDTQYF,TGTGCCAGTAGTATCGCGTCGGGAGATACGCAGTATTTT
.,TRBJ2-7,.,TRBV27,CASSLNGRETYEQYF,TGTGCCAGCAGTTTAAATGGCAGGGAGACCTACGAGCAGTACTTC
.,TRBJ1-5,.,TRBV10-3,CATRMDRYQPQHF,TGTGCCACCAGAATGGACAGATATCAGCCCCAGCATTTT
.,TRBJ1-5,.,TRBV10-3,CAIILNQGRDNQPQHF,TGTGCCATCATACTTAACCAGGGGCGGGACAATCAGCCCCAGCATTTT
few,TRBJ2-3,.,TRBV7-7,CASSLFGGARDTQYF,TGTGCCAGCAGCTTGTTCGGGGGTGCGAGAGATACGCAGTATTTT
.,TRBJ2-1,.,TRBV6-4,CASSDSMVAGSSYNEQFF,TGTGCCAGCAGTGACTCTATGGTTGCCGGCAGCTCCTACAATGAGCAGTTCTTC
.,TRBJ1-5,.,TRBV5-6,CASSSIYSNQPQHF,TGTGCCAGCAGCTCAATTTATAGCAATCAGCCCCAGCATTTT
.,TRBJ2-1,TRBD2,TRBV25-1,CAASGSFNEQFF,TGTGCAGCTAGCGGGAGTTTCAATGAGCAGTTCTTC
.,TRBJ2-3,.,TRBV2,CASGNGGNTDTQYF,TGTGCCAGCGGGAACGGGGGAAACACAGATACGCAGTATTTT
.,TRBJ2-7,TRBD2,TRBV30,CAWSVRLAGVHEQYF,TGTGCCTGGAGTGTTCGACTAGCGGGAGTCCACGAGCAGTACTTC
once,TRBJ1-5,.,TRBV12-5,CASGLVLGDSYSNQPQHF,TGTGCTAGTGGTTTGGTACTCGGAGATTCTTATAGCAATCAGCCCCAGCATTTT
.,TRBJ2-2,.,TRBV29-1,CSVGDRNTGELFF,TGCAGCGTAGGGGACCGGAACACCGGGGAGCTGTTTTTT
.,TRBJ1-4,.,TRBV15,CATNRQGPGSGRTEKLFF,TGTGCCACCAACCGGCAGGGTCCCGGTTCGGGCCGTACAGAAAAACTGTTTTTT
.,TRBJ2-1,TRBD2,TRBV28,CASSLPTSGRAREQFF,TGTGCCAGCAGTTTACCCACTAGCGGGAGGGCCAGAGAGCAGTTCTTC
.,TRBJ2-4,TRBD1,TRBV4-1,CASSQDPVSGQVNIQYF,TGCGCCAGCAGCCAAGATCCCGTTTCCGGACAGGTAAACATTCAGTACTTC
.,TRBJ1-4,TRBD1,TRBV6-4,CASTILQGGEKLFF,TGTGCCAGCACAATTTTGCAGGGGGGAGAAAAACTGTTTTTT
.,TRBJ2-7,.,TRBV19,CASSMAVSSPYEQYF,TGTGCCAGTAGTATGGCGGTTAGCTCTCCCTACGAGCAGTACTTC
.,TRBJ1-1,TRBD1,TRBV6-6,CASSPSGGSTEAFF,TGTGCCAGCAGTCCCTCAGGGGGATCCACTGAAGCTTTCTTT